The entry below gives a single TCR beta chain sequence along with its context. This entry is derived from a study of beta chain features in type 1 diabetes. Sequencing targeted expressed TCRB transcripts, as all isolated RNA had been reverse transcribed. Sequencing of stem cell-like memory T cell samples yielded roughly 1 million reads on average. Sequenced by immunoSEQ multiplex PCR; TCRdb stores in-frame clones only, minus some. This sample has approximately 40,000 clones, with roughly 50% found just once. Looked up from germline, CDR1 is SGHTA and CDR2 is FQGNSA. CDR3 size: 15 residues. V was shortened by 3 bases and J by 6 bases, with 15 bases between the two germline ends.

Sample: stem cell memory CD4+ T cells from blood. The V call is TRBV7-2, the J call TRBJ2-1, with D uncertain. The source of this sequence is a woman in her thirties in good health. The CDR3 spells CASSFRALGTNEQFF. The CDR3 DNA follows: TGTGCCAGCAGCTTCCGTGCCCTAGGCACCAATGAGCAGTTCTTC.